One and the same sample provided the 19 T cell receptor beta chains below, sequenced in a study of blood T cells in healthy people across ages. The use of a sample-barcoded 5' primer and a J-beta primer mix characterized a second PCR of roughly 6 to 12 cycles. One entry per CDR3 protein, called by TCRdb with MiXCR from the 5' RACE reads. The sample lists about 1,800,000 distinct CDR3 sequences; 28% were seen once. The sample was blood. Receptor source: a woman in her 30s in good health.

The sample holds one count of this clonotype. CDR3 sequence reads: CASSLYKERNEKLFF. Written as DNA, the CDR3 is TGTGCCAGCAGCTTATATAAGGAAAGGAATGAAAAACTGTTTTTT. The rearrangement uses TRBV7-6 and TRBJ1-4; D unresolved. The CDR3 sequence is 15 residues long. Germline V lookup: CDR1 SGHVS, CDR2 FNYEAQ. V was clipped by 2 bases and J by 5 bases, with 12 bases between them.

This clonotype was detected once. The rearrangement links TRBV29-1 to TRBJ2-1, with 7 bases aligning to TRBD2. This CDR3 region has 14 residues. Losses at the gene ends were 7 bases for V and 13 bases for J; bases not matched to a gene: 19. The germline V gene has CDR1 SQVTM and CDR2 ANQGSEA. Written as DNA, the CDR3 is TGCAGCGGAAAAGGGTTTTCTACGCGGGAGACCCAGTTCTTC. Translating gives CSGKGFSTRETQFF.

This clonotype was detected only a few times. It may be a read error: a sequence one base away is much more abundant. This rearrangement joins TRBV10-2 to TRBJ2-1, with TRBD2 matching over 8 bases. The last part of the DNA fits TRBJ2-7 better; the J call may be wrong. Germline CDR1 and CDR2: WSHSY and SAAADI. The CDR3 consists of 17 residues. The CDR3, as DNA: TGCGCCAGCAGTGAACCGCCCCCGGGGGGGCTATACAATGAGCAGTACTTC. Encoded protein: CASSEPPPGGLYNEQYF.

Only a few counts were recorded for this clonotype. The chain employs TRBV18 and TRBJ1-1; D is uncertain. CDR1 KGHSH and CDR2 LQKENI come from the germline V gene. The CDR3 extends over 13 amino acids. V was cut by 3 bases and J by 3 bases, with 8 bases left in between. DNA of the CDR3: TGTGCCAGCTCACCCCCATCTTACACTGAAGCTTTCTTT. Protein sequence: CASSPPSYTEAFF.

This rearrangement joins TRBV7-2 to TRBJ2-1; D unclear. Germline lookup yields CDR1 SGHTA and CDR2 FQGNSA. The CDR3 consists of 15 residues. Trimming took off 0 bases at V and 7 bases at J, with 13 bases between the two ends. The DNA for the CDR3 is TGTGCCAGCAGCTTAGCTGGATCCCAACCAAATGAGCAGTTCTTC. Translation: CASSLAGSQPNEQFF.

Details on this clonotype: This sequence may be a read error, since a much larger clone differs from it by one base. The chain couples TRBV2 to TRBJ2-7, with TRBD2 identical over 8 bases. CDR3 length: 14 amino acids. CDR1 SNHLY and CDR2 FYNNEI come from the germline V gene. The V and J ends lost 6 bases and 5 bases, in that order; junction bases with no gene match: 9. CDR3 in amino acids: CASSLQTSVNEQYF. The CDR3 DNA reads TGTGCCAGCAGCCTCCAGACTAGCGTCAACGAGCAGTACTTC. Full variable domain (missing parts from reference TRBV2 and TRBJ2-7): EPEVTQTPSHQVTQMGQEVILRCVPISNHLYFYWYRQILGQKVEFLVSFYNNEISEKSEIFDDQFSVERPDGSNFTLKIRSTKLEDSAMYFCASSLQTSVNEQYFGPGTRLTVT.

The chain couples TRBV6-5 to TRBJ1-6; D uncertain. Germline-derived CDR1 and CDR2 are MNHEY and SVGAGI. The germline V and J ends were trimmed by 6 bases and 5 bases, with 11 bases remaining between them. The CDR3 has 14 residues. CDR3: CASSLDGDNSPLHF. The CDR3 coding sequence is TGTGCCAGCAGCTTAGACGGAGATAATTCACCCCTCCACTTT.

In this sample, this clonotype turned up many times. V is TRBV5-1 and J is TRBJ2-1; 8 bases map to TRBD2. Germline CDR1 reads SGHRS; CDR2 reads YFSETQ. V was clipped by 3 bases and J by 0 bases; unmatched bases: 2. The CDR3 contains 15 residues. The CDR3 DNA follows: TGCGCCAGCAGCTCCGGGGGGGCCTCCTACAATGAGCAGTTCTTC. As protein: CASSSGGASYNEQFF.

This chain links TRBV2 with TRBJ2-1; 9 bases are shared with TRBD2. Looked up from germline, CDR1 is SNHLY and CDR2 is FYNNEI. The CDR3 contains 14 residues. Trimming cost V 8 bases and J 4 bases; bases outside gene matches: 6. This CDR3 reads CASRTTSGYNEQFF. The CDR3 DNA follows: TGTGCCAGCCGTACGACTAGCGGATACAATGAGCAGTTCTTC. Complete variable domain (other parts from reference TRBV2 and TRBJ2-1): EPEVTQTPSHQVTQMGQEVILRCVPISNHLYFYWYRQILGQKVEFLVSFYNNEISEKSEIFDDQFSVERPDGSNFTLKIRSTKLEDSAMYFCASRTTSGYNEQFFGPGTRLTVL.

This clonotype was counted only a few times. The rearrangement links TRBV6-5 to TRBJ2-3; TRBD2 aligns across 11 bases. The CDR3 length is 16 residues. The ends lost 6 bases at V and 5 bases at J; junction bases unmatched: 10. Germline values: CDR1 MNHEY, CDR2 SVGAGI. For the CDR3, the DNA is TGTGCCAGCAGCCGTACTAGCGGGGGACGTAAAGATACGCAGTATTTT. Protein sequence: CASSRTSGGRKDTQYF.

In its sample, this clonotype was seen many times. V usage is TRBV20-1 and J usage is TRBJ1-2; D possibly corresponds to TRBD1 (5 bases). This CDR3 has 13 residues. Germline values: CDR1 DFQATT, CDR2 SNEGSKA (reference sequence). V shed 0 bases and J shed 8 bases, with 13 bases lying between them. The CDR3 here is CSAREARAQGYTF. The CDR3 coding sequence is TGCAGTGCTAGAGAGGCCAGGGCGCAAGGCTACACCTTC.

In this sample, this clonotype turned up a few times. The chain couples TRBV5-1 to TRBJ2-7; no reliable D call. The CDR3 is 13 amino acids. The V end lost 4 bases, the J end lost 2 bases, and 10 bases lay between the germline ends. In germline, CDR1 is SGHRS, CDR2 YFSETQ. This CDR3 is CASSDERAYEQYF. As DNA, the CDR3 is TGCGCCAGCAGCGACGAGAGAGCCTACGAGCAGTACTTC.

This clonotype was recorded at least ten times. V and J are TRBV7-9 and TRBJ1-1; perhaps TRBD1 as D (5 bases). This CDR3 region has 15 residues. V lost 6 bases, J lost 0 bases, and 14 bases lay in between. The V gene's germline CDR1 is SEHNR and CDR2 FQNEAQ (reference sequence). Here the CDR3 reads CASSRGGAMNTEAFF. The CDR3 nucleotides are TGTGCCAGCAGTCGGGGAGGGGCGATGAACACTGAAGCTTTCTTT.

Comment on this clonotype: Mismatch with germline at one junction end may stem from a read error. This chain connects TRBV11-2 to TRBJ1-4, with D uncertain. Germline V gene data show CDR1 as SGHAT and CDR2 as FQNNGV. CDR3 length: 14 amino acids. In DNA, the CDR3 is TGTGCCAGCACCCTCGGCAGGTCTAATGGAAAACTGTTTTTT. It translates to CASTLGRSNGKLFF.

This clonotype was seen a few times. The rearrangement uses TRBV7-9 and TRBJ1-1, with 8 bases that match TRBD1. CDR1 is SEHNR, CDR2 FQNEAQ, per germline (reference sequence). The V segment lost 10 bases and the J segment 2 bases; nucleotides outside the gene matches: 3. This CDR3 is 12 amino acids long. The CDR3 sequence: CATGQGNTEAFF. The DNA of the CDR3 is TGTGCCACAGGACAGGGAAACACTGAAGCTTTCTTT. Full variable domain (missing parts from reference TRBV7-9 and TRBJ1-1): DTGVSQNPRHKITKRGQNVTFRCDPISEHNRLYWYRQTLGQGPEFLTYFQNEAQLEKSRLLSDRFSAERPKGSFSTLEIQRTEQGDSAMYLCATGQGNTEAFFGQGTRLTVV.

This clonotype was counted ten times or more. The CDR3 DNA is TGTGCCAGCAGCTTAGGGCCCTCCAATACCGGGACAGGGACCCGCGAGCAGTACTTC. It is translated as CASSLGPSNTGTGTREQYF. The V call is TRBV7-2, the J call TRBJ2-7, with TRBD1 identical over 9 bases. V shed 1 base, J shed 6 bases, and the junction held 19 bases outside the gene matches. Per germline, CDR1 SGHTA and CDR2 FQGNSA. The CDR3 is 19 residues long.

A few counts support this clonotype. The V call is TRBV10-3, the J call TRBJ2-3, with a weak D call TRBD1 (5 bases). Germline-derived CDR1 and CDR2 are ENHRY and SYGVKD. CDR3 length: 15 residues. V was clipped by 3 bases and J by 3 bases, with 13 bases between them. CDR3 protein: CAISDPQGRTDTQYF. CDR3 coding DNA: TGTGCCATCAGTGATCCCCAGGGAAGGACAGATACGCAGTATTTT.

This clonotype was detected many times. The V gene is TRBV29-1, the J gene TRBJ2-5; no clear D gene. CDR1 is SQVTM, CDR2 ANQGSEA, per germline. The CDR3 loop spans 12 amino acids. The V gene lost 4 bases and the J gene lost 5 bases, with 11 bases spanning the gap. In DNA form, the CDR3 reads TGCAGCGTTGTTTTGGGCGGCGAGACCCAGTACTTC. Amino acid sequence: CSVVLGGETQYF.

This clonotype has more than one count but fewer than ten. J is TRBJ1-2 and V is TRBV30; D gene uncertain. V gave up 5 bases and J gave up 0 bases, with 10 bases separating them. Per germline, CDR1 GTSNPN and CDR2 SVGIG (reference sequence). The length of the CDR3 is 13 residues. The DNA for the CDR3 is TGTGCCTGGGAGGAGATAGCTAACTATGGCTACACCTTC. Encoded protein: CAWEEIANYGYTF.